The rows below give T cell receptor beta chains drawn from one sample of a study of T cell responses to AZD1222 COVID-19 vaccine. This table comes from immunoSEQ multiplex PCR, and its TCRdb copy is limited to in-frame clones, with some not included. Here the sample spans around 140,000 clones, 80% to 90% being singletons. Sequencing was performed on peripheral blood, taken on day 0 of AZD1222 vaccination. The receptor set was obtained from an adult in good health. Each CDR3 is given with its conserved first and last residue. D genes are given only for firm matches. The size of a clone is reported for some rows only, either as once, few or many, or as a class for expanded clones.

j_call	d_call	clone_size	v_call	cdr3_nt	cdr3_aa
TRBJ1-3	.	.	TRBV7-8	TGTGCCAGCAGCTTAGCCGGAGACCATTTCTCTGGAAACACCATATATTTT	CASSLAGDHFSGNTIYF
TRBJ1-4	.	.	TRBV10-3	TGTGCCATCAGGGGCCAGTCTCAAGGGCATAATGAAAAACTGTTTTTT	CAIRGQSQGHNEKLFF
TRBJ2-7	.	.	TRBV6-1	TGTGCCAGCAGTGAAATAGGCACCTCCTACGAGCAGTACTTC	CASSEIGTSYEQYF
TRBJ1-3	.	.	TRBV7-9	TGTGCCAGCAGCACCTCCTCTGGAAACACCATATATTTT	CASSTSSGNTIYF
TRBJ1-1	.	.	TRBV21-1	TGTGCCAGCAGCCCAGAATCGGGACAGACATACACTGAAGCTTTCTTT	CASSPESGQTYTEAFF
TRBJ2-5	.	.	TRBV12-3/TRBV12-4	TGTGCCAGCAGTTTCCTACTGGAGACCCAGTACTTC	CASSFLLETQYF
TRBJ2-2	.	.	TRBV11-2	TGTGCCAGCAGGCCACTGGCCGGGGAGCTGTTTTTT	CASRPLAGELFF
TRBJ2-7	.	.	TRBV5-1	TGCGCCAGCAGGCCTGGACCTGGCGCCTACGAGCAGTACTTC	CASRPGPGAYEQYF
TRBJ2-7	TRBD2	once	TRBV5-1	TGCGCCAGCAGCTTGGGGCCTAGCGGGAGCTACGAGCAGTACTTC	CASSLGPSGSYEQYF
TRBJ1-4	.	medium-sized	TRBV5-1	TGCGCCAGCAGCTTGGCGGGGGGCTATGAAAAACTGTTTTTT	CASSLAGGYEKLFF
TRBJ2-1	TRBD1	.	TRBV11-1	TGTGCCAGCAGCTCGCACAGGGGAGCGGAGCAGTTCTTC	CASSSHRGAEQFF
TRBJ2-1	.	.	TRBV12-3/TRBV12-4	TGTGCCAGCACTTGGGGAGGTTGGGTGCAGTTCTTC	CASTWGGWVQFF
TRBJ2-3	.	.	TRBV27	TGTGCCAGCAGTTACCCTGGGGTTGGCACGCAGTATTTT	CASSYPGVGTQYF
TRBJ2-7	.	.	TRBV5-1	TGCGCCAGCAGCTCGGGACCGACTCTTTCCTACGAGCAGTACTTC	CASSSGPTLSYEQYF
TRBJ2-5	.	.	TRBV19	TGTGCCAGTAGTATGGGATACAGACAAGAGACCCAGTACTTC	CASSMGYRQETQYF
TRBJ1-2	.	.	TRBV5-6	TGTGCCAGCAGCTTGGGGGTCGCAGGGTTCTATGGCTACACCTTC	CASSLGVAGFYGYTF
TRBJ1-1	.	.	TRBV7-9	TGTGCCAGCAGCCCCTCCGTCTGGTTGAACACTGAAGCTTTCTTT	CASSPSVWLNTEAFF
TRBJ1-2	.	once	TRBV5-1	TGCGCCAGCAGCTTGGGGCAGAAAAGTCATGGCTACACCTTC	CASSLGQKSHGYTF
TRBJ2-5	TRBD2	.	TRBV19	TGTGCCAGTAGCCGCGGACTAGCGGGAGTCGGGGTTGCGACCCAGTACTTC	CASSRGLAGVGVATQYF
TRBJ1-3	.	.	TRBV2	TGTGCCAGCAGCTATGACGGATCGTTTGGAAACACCATATATTTT	CASSYDGSFGNTIYF
TRBJ1-6	.	.	TRBV5-1	TGCGCCAGCAGCTTGGGAGATCCCTATAATTCACCCCTCCACTTT	CASSLGDPYNSPLHF
TRBJ2-5	TRBD2	.	TRBV27	TGTGCCAGCAGTTTCCTAGCGGGAGGGCAAGAGACCCAGTACTTC	CASSFLAGGQETQYF
TRBJ2-7	.	.	TRBV28	TGTGCCAGCAGTTTCTTGGCAGGCGTCACCTACGAGCAGTACTTC	CASSFLAGVTYEQYF
TRBJ1-6	TRBD1	.	TRBV19	TGTGCCAGTAGTATAGCGCGGGACAGGATCCTGCATAATTCACCCCTCCACTTT	CASSIARDRILHNSPLHF
TRBJ1-5	TRBD1	.	TRBV30	TGTGCCTGGAGTGGACAGGGAAGGCAGCCCCAGCATTTT	CAWSGQGRQPQHF
TRBJ1-1	.	.	TRBV18	TGTGCCAGCTCCTACGGACCGTCCACTGAAGCTTTCTTT	CASSYGPSTEAFF
TRBJ2-5	.	.	TRBV27	TGTGCCAGCACCCCAGAGACTGAACCGTCCCGGGAGACCCAGTACTTC	CASTPETEPSRETQYF
TRBJ1-2	.	.	TRBV2	TGTGCCAGCAGCGAAATACAGGATAACTATGGCTACACCTTC	CASSEIQDNYGYTF
TRBJ1-2	.	.	TRBV9	TGTGCCAGCAGCCCGATCCCCCGGGATAACTATGGCTACACCTTC	CASSPIPRDNYGYTF
TRBJ1-2	TRBD1	.	TRBV11-1	TGTGCCAGCAGCTTAGGGGGACAGGGACCGCCGGGCGGCTACACCTTC	CASSLGGQGPPGGYTF
TRBJ2-2	.	.	TRBV28	TGTGCCAGCAGCCGCCCTAGCGGGGAGCTGTTTTTT	CASSRPSGELFF
TRBJ1-1	.	once	TRBV3-1/TRBV3-2	TGTGCCAGCAGCCTTACGGACATCCATCGGGGTAACACTGAAGCTTTCTTT	CASSLTDIHRGNTEAFF
TRBJ2-2	TRBD2	.	TRBV7-2	TGTGCCAGCAGCTTAATAGCGGGAGTAACCGGGGAGCTGTTTTTT	CASSLIAGVTGELFF